Listed below are T cell receptor beta chains from one sample, sequenced in a study of blood T cell repertoires in COVID-19. Using immunoSEQ multiplex PCR, the repertoire was profiled, and TCRdb retains in-frame clones only, with some absent. The data hold about 400,000 clones, with around nine tenths observed a single time. The sequenced sample was PBMCs or T cells enriched from blood (not recorded which). All receptors derive from a woman in her forties or fifties who had recovered from COVID-19. Both conserved end residues are part of each CDR3. The order of the fields is V gene, clone size, J gene, D gene, CDR3 DNA, CDR3 protein. The D gene is left open where the match is weak. Some rows have no size entry. The others give once, few or many, or a class for an expanded clone.

TRBV14	-	TRBJ2-1	TRBD1	TGTGCCAGCCGACAGGGGGCCGTTTATGAGCAGTTCTTC	CASRQGAVYEQFF
TRBV12-3/TRBV12-4	-	TRBJ2-5	-	TGTGCCAGCAGTTTAAGGGGGGAGACCCAGTACTTC	CASSLRGETQYF
TRBV4-3	-	TRBJ2-7	-	TGCGCCAGCAGCCAAGACAGGGGGGTCTCCTACGAGCAGTACTTC	CASSQDRGVSYEQYF
TRBV9	-	TRBJ1-3	TRBD1	TGTGCCAGCAGCGGGACAGGGAGAAACACCATATATTTT	CASSGTGRNTIYF
TRBV6-5	-	TRBJ1-2	TRBD1	TGTGCCAGCAGTTACTCATTAGCCACAACAGGGGATGGCTACACCTTC	CASSYSLATTGDGYTF
TRBV5-8	-	TRBJ1-4	-	TGTGCCAGCAGCTTGTTGGACAGTGCTAATGAAAAACTGTTTTTT	CASSLLDSANEKLFF
TRBV7-8	few	TRBJ2-7	TRBD2	TGTGCCAGCAGCTTAGCTCTAGCGGCCTCCTACGAGCAGTACTTC	CASSLALAASYEQYF
TRBV19	-	TRBJ1-5	-	TGTGCCAGTAGTTCTCGGACGCCGGGGAATCAGCCCCAGCATTTT	CASSSRTPGNQPQHF
TRBV9	-	TRBJ2-7	-	TGTGCCAGCAGCGTAGCCCCGGCCTACGAGCAGTACTTC	CASSVAPAYEQYF
TRBV7-2	-	TRBJ2-5	-	TGTGCCAGCAGCTTAGACCGTAGCGTTTCGACCCAGTACTTC	CASSLDRSVSTQYF
TRBV4-2	-	TRBJ2-7	-	TGTGCCAGCAGCCAAACAAAATGGGGGCGCTCCTACGAGCAGTACTTC	CASSQTKWGRSYEQYF
TRBV15	-	TRBJ2-7	-	TGTGCCACCAGCAGAGAACAATCCTACGAGCAGTACTTC	CATSREQSYEQYF
TRBV5-1	-	TRBJ1-2	-	TGCGCCAGCAGCTTGGCCGGAGCCGAGGGCCCCTATGGCTACACCTTC	CASSLAGAEGPYGYTF
TRBV6-1	-	TRBJ2-7	TRBD1	TGTGCCAGCAGTGAATGGGGGACAGGGCTGGCCGAGCAGTACTTC	CASSEWGTGLAEQYF
TRBV11-3	-	TRBJ2-1	-	TGTGCCAGCAGCTCAACACCGTCCTACAATGAGCAGTTCTTC	CASSSTPSYNEQFF
TRBV28	once	TRBJ1-4	-	TGTGCCAGCAGTTTATTCGCCCAAACGGGTGAAAAACTGTTTTTT	CASSLFAQTGEKLFF
TRBV30	-	TRBJ2-2	TRBD2	TGTGCCTTTATGTCGGGCGGGGGTAACACCGGGGAGCTGTTTTTT	CAFMSGGGNTGELFF
TRBV28	-	TRBJ1-1	-	TGTGCCAGCAGTTTAGACGGGGGGGGCACTGAAGCTTTCTTT	CASSLDGGGTEAFF
TRBV15	-	TRBJ2-7	TRBD1	TGTGCCACCAGCATTAGGACAGGGGGAGTCTCCTACGAGCAGTACTTC	CATSIRTGGVSYEQYF
TRBV30	few	TRBJ2-7	TRBD1	TGTGCCTGTTTGGGACAGTCCTACGAGCAGTACTTC	CACLGQSYEQYF